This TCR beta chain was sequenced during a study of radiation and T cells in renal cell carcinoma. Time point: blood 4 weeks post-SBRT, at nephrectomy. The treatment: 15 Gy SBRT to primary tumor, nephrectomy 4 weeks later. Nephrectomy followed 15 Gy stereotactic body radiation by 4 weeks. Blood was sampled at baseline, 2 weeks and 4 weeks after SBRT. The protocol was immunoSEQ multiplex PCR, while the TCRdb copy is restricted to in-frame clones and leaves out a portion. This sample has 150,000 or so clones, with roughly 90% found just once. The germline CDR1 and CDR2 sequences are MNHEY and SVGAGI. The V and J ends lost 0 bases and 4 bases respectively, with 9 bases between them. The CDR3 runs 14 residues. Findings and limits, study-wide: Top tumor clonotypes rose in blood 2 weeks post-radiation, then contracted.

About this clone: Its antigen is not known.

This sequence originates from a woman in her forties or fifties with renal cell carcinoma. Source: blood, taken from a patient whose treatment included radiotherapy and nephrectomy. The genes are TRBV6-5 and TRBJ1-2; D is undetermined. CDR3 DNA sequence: TGTGCCAGCAGTTACTCTGGCAGCACCTATGGCTACACCTTC. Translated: CASSYSGSTYGYTF.